A single sample gave rise to the 3 T cell receptor beta chains below, sequenced in a study of CD8 T cells in Susac syndrome. RNA in amounts of roughly 0.5 to 1 ug was reverse transcribed with random hexamers. TCRdb re-called the immunoSEQ multiplex PCR reads with MiXCR, one entry per CDR3 protein. The sample has under 150,000 distinct CDR3 sequences; around 75% are singletons. The sequencing sample was made of CD8+ T cells from PBMCs. These receptors originate from a human donor with multiple sclerosis.

Points on this clonotype: The junction departs from germline at one end; a sequencing error may be responsible. This rearrangement joins TRBV5-1 to TRBJ1-1; D is perhaps TRBD1 (5 bases). The CDR3 extends over 13 amino acids. The V gene's germline CDR1 is SGHRS and CDR2 YFSETQ. CDR3 bases: TGCGCCAGCGGCTTGGGAGGGGTCACTGAAGCTTTCTTT. It codes for CASGLGGVTEAFF.

This clonotype was seen just once. V usage is TRBV5-1 and J usage is TRBJ2-5; tentatively, D is TRBD1 or TRBD2 (5 bases each). The CDR3 has 12 amino acids. Germline values: CDR1 SGHRS, CDR2 YFSETQ. Deletions cut 2 bases from V and 5 bases from J, with 7 bases between. The CDR3 protein is CASSFWGETQYF. The CDR3 bases are TGCGCCAGCAGCTTTTGGGGGGAGACCCAGTACTTC.

Remarks on this clonotype: Lacking the conserved final phenylalanine or tryptophan, this CDR3 likely reflects a read error. The J gene is TRBJ1-2, the V gene TRBV10-3; 10 bases fit TRBD1. Germline CDR1 is ENHRY and CDR2 is SYGVKD. The ends lost 4 bases at V and 4 bases at J; junction bases unmatched: 6. The CDR3 length is 15 residues. Here the CDR3 DNA reads TGTGCCATCAGTGCCCCTGACAGGGGGCCCTATGGCTACACCCTC. Its protein product is CAISAPDRGPYGYTL.